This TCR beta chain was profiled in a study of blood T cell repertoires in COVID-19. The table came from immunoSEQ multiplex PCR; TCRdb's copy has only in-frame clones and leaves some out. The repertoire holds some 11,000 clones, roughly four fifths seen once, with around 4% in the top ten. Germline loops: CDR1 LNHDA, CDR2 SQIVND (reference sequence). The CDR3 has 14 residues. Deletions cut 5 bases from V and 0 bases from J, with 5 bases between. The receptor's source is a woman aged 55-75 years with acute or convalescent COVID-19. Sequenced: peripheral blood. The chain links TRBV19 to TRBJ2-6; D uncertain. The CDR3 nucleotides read TGTGCCAGTAGTCAGTCCTCTGGGGCCAACGTCCTGACTTTC. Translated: CASSQSSGANVLTF.